One and the same sample provided the 10 T cell receptor beta chains below, sequenced in a study of T cells after yellow fever vaccination. Each CDR3 protein gets one entry after TCRdb re-called the 5' RACE reads with MiXCR. Seen here are around 340,000 distinct CDR3 sequences, around 12% observed once, and the top ten hold 3.2%. The sequences come from CD4+ T cells sorted from PBMCs, collected 15 days after the yellow fever booster vaccination. The receptors come from a man aged 18-30 years who received the YFV17D yellow fever vaccine.

In this sample, this clonotype turned up many times. This sequence joins TRBV4-1 and TRBJ2-2; D remains ambiguous. CDR1 and CDR2 from the germline V gene are MGHRA and YSYEKL. The CDR3 spans 19 residues. V dropped 6 bases and J dropped 0 bases, with 23 bases sitting between them. The CDR3 DNA is TGCGCCAGCAGATTACGACCGGACGGGTACGGCCCGAACACCGGGGAGCTGTTTTTT. Translating gives CASRLRPDGYGPNTGELFF.

This clonotype was seen more than once but under ten times. The rearrangement links TRBV21-1 to TRBJ2-3; the table's D gene call, TRBD1, was not cross checked with the DNA. TRBV21-1 has pseudogene status. There are 17 residues in the CDR3. CDR3 sequence: CASPRAQDQYAGDTQYF. The CDR3 nucleotides read TGTGCCAGCCCCCGGGCCCAAGACCAATACGCTGGAGATACGCAGTATTTT.

This chain links TRBV10-3 with TRBJ2-5; TRBD2 is a possible D gene (7 bases). Trimming took 0 bases from V and 5 from J, leaving 10 bases between them. CDR3 size: 14 residues. The germline V gene encodes CDR1 ENHRY and CDR2 SYGVKD. This CDR3 reads CAISESRGAETQYF. The CDR3 DNA sequence: TGTGCCATCAGTGAGTCACGGGGGGCCGAGACCCAGTACTTC.

This clonotype was observed a handful of times. This chain's CDR3 is CASSWDSPNTGELFF. The CDR3, as DNA: TGCGCCAGCAGCTGGGACAGTCCGAACACCGGGGAGCTGTTTTTT. The rearrangement uses TRBV5-1 and TRBJ2-2; 7 bases fit TRBD1. Germline trimming cut 3 bases from V and 0 bases from J; bases unmatched to any gene: 2. The length of the CDR3 is 15 residues. From germline, CDR1 is SGHRS and CDR2 YFSETQ.

The CDR3 reads CASSLTGRHQETQYF. The CDR3 region has the DNA TGCGCCAGCAGCTTGACAGGGAGGCACCAAGAGACCCAGTACTTC. The rearrangement uses TRBV5-1 and TRBJ2-5; possibly TRBD1 or TRBD2 for D (6 bases each). The length of the CDR3 is 15 residues. Deletions cut 1 base from V and 0 bases from J, with 10 bases between. CDR1 is SGHRS and CDR2 is YFSETQ in the germline V gene. Drawing the rest from reference TRBV5-1 and TRBJ2-5, the complete variable domain is KAGVTQTPRYLIKTRGQQVTLSCSPISGHRSVSWYQQTPGQGLQFLFEYFSETQRNKGNFPGRFSGRQFSNSRSEMNVSTLELGDSALYLCASSLTGRHQETQYFGPGTRLLVL.

This chain uses TRBV5-1 with TRBJ2-3; D uncertain. V gave up 4 bases and J gave up 6 bases, with 12 bases separating them. Looked up from germline, CDR1 is SGHRS and CDR2 is YFSETQ. CDR3 length: 13 residues. CDR3 sequence (DNA): TGCGCCAGCAGCCCGTCACGCGTCGATACGCAGTATTTT. Translated, it gives CASSPSRVDTQYF.

This clonotype was recorded a few times. The V and J genes are TRBV7-2 and TRBJ2-1, with 15 bases that match TRBD2. V gave up 3 bases and J gave up 7 bases; unmatched junction bases: 4. Germline CDR1 and CDR2: SGHTA and FQGNSA. The CDR3 is made up of 16 amino acids. The CDR3 here is CASSLGLAGGENEQFF. The CDR3 DNA is TGTGCCAGCAGCTTGGGACTAGCGGGGGGTGAGAATGAGCAGTTCTTC.

The chain joins TRBV4-2 to TRBJ2-3, with 10 bases fitting TRBD2. The V and J ends lost 7 bases and 1 base, in that order; junction bases with no gene match: 17. Germline CDR1 LGHNA, CDR2 YNFKEQ. The CDR3 extends over 19 amino acids. The CDR3, as DNA: TGTGCCAGCAACGGACCGGGGCTAGCGGGGGCCTGGGGCACAGATACGCAGTATTTT. It encodes CASNGPGLAGAWGTDTQYF.

V and J are TRBV11-2 and TRBJ2-7, with D possibly TRBD2 on 6 matching bases. Trimming removed 0 bases at V and 6 bases at J, with 9 bases between. This CDR3 has 13 amino acids. Per the germline V gene, CDR1 is SGHAT and CDR2 is FQNNGV. CDR3 protein: CASSLESGVEQYF. The CDR3 region has the DNA TGTGCCAGCAGCTTAGAGTCGGGGGTCGAGCAGTACTTC.

This chain connects TRBV18 to TRBJ1-4; maybe TRBD1 (5 bases). The germline gives CDR1 KGHSH, CDR2 LQKENI. This CDR3 comprises 16 residues. Trimming took off 3 bases at V and 0 bases at J, with 11 bases between the two ends. Here the CDR3 reads CASSPTLGATNEKLFF. The DNA for the CDR3 is TGTGCCAGCTCACCGACTTTAGGGGCAACTAATGAAAAACTGTTTTTT. Full variable domain (rest looked up from reference TRBV18 and TRBJ1-4): NAGVMQNPRHLVRRRGQEARLRCSPMKGHSHVYWYRQLPEEGLKFMVYLQKENIIDESGMPKERFSAEFPKEGPSILRIQQVVRGDSAAYFCASSPTLGATNEKLFFGSGTQLSVL.